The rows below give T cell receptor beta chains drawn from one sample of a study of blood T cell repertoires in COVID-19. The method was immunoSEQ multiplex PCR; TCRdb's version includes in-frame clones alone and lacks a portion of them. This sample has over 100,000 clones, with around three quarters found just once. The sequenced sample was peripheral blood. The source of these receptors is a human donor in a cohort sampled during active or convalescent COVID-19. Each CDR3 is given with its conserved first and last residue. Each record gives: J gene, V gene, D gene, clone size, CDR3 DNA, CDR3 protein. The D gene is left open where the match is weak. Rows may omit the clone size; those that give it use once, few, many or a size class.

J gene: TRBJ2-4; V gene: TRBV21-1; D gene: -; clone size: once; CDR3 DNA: TGTGCCAGCAAACTCAGGGGTTTCAAAAACATTCAGTACTTC; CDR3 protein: CASKLRGFKNIQYF
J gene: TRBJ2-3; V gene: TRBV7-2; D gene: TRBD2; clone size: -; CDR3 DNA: TGTGCCAGCAGCGCCCCCGGGACTAGCGGGATTTCAGATACGCAGTATTTT; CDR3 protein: CASSAPGTSGISDTQYF
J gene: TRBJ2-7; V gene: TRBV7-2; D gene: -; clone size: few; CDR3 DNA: TGTGCCAGCAGCTTAGTGGTAGCCTACGAGCAGTACTTC; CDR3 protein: CASSLVVAYEQYF
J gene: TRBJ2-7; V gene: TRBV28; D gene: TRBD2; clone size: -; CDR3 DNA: TGTGCCAGCACCGGACTAGCGGGAGGCGAGCAGTACTTC; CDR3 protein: CASTGLAGGEQYF
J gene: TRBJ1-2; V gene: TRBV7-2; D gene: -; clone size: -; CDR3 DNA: TGTGCCATCGGCCCCCGGGGGGGACTCAACTATGGCTACACCTTC; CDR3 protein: CAIGPRGGLNYGYTF
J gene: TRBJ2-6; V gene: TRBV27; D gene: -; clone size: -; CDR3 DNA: TGTGCCAGCAGTTTAGCGGGAAAGTACGGACAAAGATCTGGGGCCAACGTCCTGACTTTC; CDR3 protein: CASSLAGKYGQRSGANVLTF
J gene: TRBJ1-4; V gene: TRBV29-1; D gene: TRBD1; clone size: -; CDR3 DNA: TGCAGCGCAACAGGGGGGTCGCTTGAAAAACTGTTTTTT; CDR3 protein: CSATGGSLEKLFF
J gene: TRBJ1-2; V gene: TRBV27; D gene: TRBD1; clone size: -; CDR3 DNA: TGTGCCAGTCGGGACAGGGGTCTTTCTAACTATGGCTACACCTTC; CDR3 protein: CASRDRGLSNYGYTF
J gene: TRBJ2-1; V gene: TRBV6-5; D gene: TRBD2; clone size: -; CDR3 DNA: TGTGCCAGCAGTGACTCTAGCGGGAGGGCGAATGAGCAGTTCTTC; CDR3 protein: CASSDSSGRANEQFF
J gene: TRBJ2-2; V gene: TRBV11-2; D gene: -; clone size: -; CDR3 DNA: TGTGCCAGCAGCTTAGATAGGCTAGCAGCTAGAGCCGGGGAGCTGTTTTTT; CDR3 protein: CASSLDRLAARAGELFF
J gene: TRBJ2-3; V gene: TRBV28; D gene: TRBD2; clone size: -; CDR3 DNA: TGTGCCAGCAGCTTAGCGGGAGGGCAAACAGATACGCAGTATTTT; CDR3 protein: CASSLAGGQTDTQYF
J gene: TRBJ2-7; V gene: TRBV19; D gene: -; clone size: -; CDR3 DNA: TGTGCCAGTAGTATGCGGGCCGCCCACGAGCAGTACTTC; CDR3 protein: CASSMRAAHEQYF
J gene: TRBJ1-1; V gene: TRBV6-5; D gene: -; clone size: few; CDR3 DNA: TGTGCCAGCGTTTCAGCCACTCCGTCGGGGACTGAAGCTTTCTTT; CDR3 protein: CASVSATPSGTEAFF
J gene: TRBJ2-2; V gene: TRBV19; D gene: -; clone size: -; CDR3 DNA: TGTGCCAGTAGTATATCGGTGGTAGCGGAGAACACCGGGGAGCTGTTTTTT; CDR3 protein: CASSISVVAENTGELFF
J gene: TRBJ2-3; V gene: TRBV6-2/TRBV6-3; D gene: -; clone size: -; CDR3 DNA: TGTGCCAGCAGTGACTCGTCGCTACGCCCCACAGATACGCAGTATTTT; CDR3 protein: CASSDSSLRPTDTQYF
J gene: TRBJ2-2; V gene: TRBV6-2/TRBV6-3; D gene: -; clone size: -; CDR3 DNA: TGTGCCAGCAGTGGTCGTCTGGGGACACCGAACACCGGGGAGCTGTTTTTT; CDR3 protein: CASSGRLGTPNTGELFF
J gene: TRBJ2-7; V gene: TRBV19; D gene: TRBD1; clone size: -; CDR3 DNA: TGTGCCAGTAGTCTTACGACAGGGGCTACCTACGAGCAGTACTTC; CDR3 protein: CASSLTTGATYEQYF
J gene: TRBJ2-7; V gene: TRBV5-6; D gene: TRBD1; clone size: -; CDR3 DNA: TGTGCCAGCAGCGTACAGGGGAATATCTACGAGCAGTACTTC; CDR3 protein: CASSVQGNIYEQYF
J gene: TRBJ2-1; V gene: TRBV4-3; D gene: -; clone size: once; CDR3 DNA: TGCGCCAGCAGCCAAGATACTACCGATGGCTATGAGCAGTTCTTC; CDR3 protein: CASSQDTTDGYEQFF
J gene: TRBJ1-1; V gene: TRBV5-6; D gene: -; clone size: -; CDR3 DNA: TGTGCCAGCAGCCTATCGGTAAATCGAGCCACTGAAGCTTTCTTT; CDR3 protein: CASSLSVNRATEAFF
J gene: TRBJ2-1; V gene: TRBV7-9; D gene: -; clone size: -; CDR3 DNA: TGTGCCAGCAGCTTAGCCGGACTGACTACTCAGTTCTTC; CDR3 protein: CASSLAGLTTQFF
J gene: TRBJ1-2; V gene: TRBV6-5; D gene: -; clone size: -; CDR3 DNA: TGTGCCAGCACGAAAGCCGGGGGCTATGGCTACACCTTC; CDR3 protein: CASTKAGGYGYTF
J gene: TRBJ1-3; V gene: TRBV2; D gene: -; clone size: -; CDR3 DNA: TGTGCCAGCAGTGAAGGACAGTTAAACACCATATATTTT; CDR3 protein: CASSEGQLNTIYF
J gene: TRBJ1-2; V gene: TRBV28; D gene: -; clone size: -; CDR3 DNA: TGTGCCAGCAGGTCGCCCGGACAGCCAAACTATGGCTACACCTTC; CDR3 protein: CASRSPGQPNYGYTF
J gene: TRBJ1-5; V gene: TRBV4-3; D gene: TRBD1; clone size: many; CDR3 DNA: TGCGCCAGCAGCCAAGAAGTGGACAGGCAGCCCCAGCATTTT; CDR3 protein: CASSQEVDRQPQHF
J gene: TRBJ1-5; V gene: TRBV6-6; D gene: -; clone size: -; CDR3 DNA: TGTGCCAGCAGTTACTCTAACACTCAGCCCCAGCATTTT; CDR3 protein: CASSYSNTQPQHF
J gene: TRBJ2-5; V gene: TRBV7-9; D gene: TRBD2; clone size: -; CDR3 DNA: TGTGCCAGCAGCCCGAAAAGGCTAGCGGGGGGCCAAGAGACCCAGTACTTC; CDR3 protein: CASSPKRLAGGQETQYF
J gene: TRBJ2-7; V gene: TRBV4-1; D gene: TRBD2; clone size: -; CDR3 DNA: TGCGCCAGCAGCCAACTCCTAGCGGGCTCCTACGAGCAGTACTTC; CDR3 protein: CASSQLLAGSYEQYF
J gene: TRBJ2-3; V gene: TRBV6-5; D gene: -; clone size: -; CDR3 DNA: TGTGCCAGCAGTCGTGGTAGCAGGGGCACAGATACGCAGTATTTT; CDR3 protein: CASSRGSRGTDTQYF
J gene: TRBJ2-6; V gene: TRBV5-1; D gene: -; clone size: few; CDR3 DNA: TGCGCCAGCAGCATAGACTCTGGGGCCAACGTCCTGACTTTC; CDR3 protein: CASSIDSGANVLTF
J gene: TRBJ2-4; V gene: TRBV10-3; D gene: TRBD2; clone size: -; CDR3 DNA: TGTGCCATCAGCGGGGGGGAGCACATTGGCATTCAGTACTTC; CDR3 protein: CAISGGEHIGIQYF
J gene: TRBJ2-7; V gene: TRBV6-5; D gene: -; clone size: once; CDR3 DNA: TGTGCCAGCAGTTCCGGCAGGGTTACCTACGAGCAGTACTTC; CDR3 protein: CASSSGRVTYEQYF
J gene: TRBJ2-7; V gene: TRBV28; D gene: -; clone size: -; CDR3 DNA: TGTGCCACCTTCAGGGCGTCCCGTACATATGAGCAGTACTTC; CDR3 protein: CATFRASRTYEQYF
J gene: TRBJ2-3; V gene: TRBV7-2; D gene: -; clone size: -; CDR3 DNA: TGTGCCAGCAGCCTATCCCACACAGATACGCAGTATTTT; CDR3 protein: CASSLSHTDTQYF
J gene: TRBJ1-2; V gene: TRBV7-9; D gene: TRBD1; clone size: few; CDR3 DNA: TGTGCCAGCAGCTTAGTGGGACAGGGTTTGGAAGGCTACACCTTC; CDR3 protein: CASSLVGQGLEGYTF
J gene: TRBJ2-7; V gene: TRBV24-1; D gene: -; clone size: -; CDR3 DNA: TGTGCCACCCGCGAGAGGCGGTTCGAGCAGTACTTC; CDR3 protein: CATRERRFEQYF